These 10 T cell receptor beta chains originate from one sample sequenced in a study of tumor-infiltrating lymphocytes in primary liver carcinoma (dated by TCRdb to 2015 to 2018). Blood RNA was extracted from unsorted whole blood with TRIzol reagent; germline DNA came from the DNeasy Blood & Tissue kit. Reads for this sample came from an Illumina HiSeq 2500. Using a constant-region primer and ProtoScript II reverse transcriptase, TCRbeta-specific cDNA was reverse-transcribed from 500 to 650 ng total RNA. Construction of the TCRbeta libraries relied on three nested rounds of multiplex PCR, following a slightly modified ARM-PCR procedure. Each of the first two PCR rounds ran for about 10 cycles using multiplex TRBV1-TRBV30 forward primers together with a Cbeta reverse primer. TCRdb reanalyzed the raw reads on its own, using fastp at Q25 for trimming and MiXCR for clone calling, and kept in-frame beta chains. Rows merge per CDR3 protein into single entries with the most common DNA and genes. The sample records approximately 310,000 distinct CDR3 sequences, over 55% of which are singletons. The ten largest clones take up roughly 9% of the sample.

Sequenced sample: peripheral blood. The receptor source for this set is a man aged 35 to 55 with primary liver carcinoma and hepatitis B virus infection.

J is TRBJ2-5 and V is TRBV6-5; D is perhaps TRBD1 (5 bases). Between the trimmed V and J ends, which lost 0 bases and 9 bases, there was a span of 23 bases. Germline V gives CDR1 MNHEY, CDR2 SVGAGI. CDR3 size: 17 residues. CDR3 DNA sequence: TGTGCCAGCAGTTACTCGGGCTGGAGAGACAGTCCAAGGCCCCAGTACTTC. Translation gives CASSYSGWRDSPRPQYF.

This chain connects TRBV5-1 to TRBJ1-1; D unresolved. The CDR3 consists of 13 residues. Deletions cut 0 bases from V and 12 bases from J, with 15 bases between. The germline V gene encodes CDR1 SGHRS and CDR2 YFSETQ. The CDR3: CASSLEPSGSTFF. For the CDR3, the DNA is TGCGCCAGCAGCTTGGAACCGTCGGGTTCGACTTTCTTT. Together with reference TRBV5-1 and TRBJ1-1, the CDR3 gives the full variable domain: KAGVTQTPRYLIKTRGQQVTLSCSPISGHRSVSWYQQTPGQGLQFLFEYFSETQRNKGNFPGRFSGRQFSNSRSEMNVSTLELGDSALYLCASSLEPSGSTFFGQGTRLTVV.

The chain combines TRBV11-2 with TRBJ2-3, with a weak D call TRBD2 (5 bases). V shed 8 bases and J shed 4 bases, with 16 bases lying between them. The CDR3 sequence is 14 residues long. Per the germline V gene, CDR1 is SGHAT and CDR2 is FQNNGV. For the CDR3, the DNA is TGTGCCAGCGGCCTAGCTGGGTTCGCAGATACGCAGTATTTT. Residues: CASGLAGFADTQYF.

For this clonotype: The junction shows a germline mismatch at one end, possibly a read error. The chain links TRBV5-1 to TRBJ2-5; D is undetermined. Looked up from germline, CDR1 is SGHRS and CDR2 is YFSETQ. This CDR3 spans 13 amino acids. This CDR3 reads CASSLALQETRYF. DNA of the CDR3: TGCGCCAGCAGCCTGGCACTACAAGAGACCCGGTACTTC.

The sample holds a few counts of this clonotype. The J gene is TRBJ2-1, the V gene TRBV10-3, with D possibly being TRBD1 (6 bases). The V gene lost 6 bases and the J gene lost 0 bases, with 15 bases spanning the gap. The CDR3 loop spans 16 amino acids. The V gene's germline CDR1 is ENHRY and CDR2 SYGVKD. The CDR3 nucleotides are TGTGCCATCAGCCCTCAGGGGCCCAGCTCCTACAATGAGCAGTTCTTC. This translates into CAISPQGPSSYNEQFF.

The chain combines TRBV20-1 with TRBJ2-5; a weak D match, TRBD1 (6 bases). The CDR3 contains 15 residues. The germline V gene has CDR1 DFQATT and CDR2 SNEGSKA (reference sequence). Trimming removed 0 bases at V and 4 bases at J, with 15 bases between. CDR3 in amino acids: CSARDPAGAGETQYF. The DNA of the CDR3 is TGCAGTGCTAGAGATCCGGCAGGGGCGGGAGAGACCCAGTACTTC.

This clonotype was seen repeatedly, ten times or more. The chain couples TRBV4-1 to TRBJ2-3; D gene ambiguous. The germline CDR1 and CDR2 sequences are MGHRA and YSYEKL. The CDR3 extends over 14 amino acids. The V and J ends lost 0 bases and 6 bases respectively, with 10 bases between them. This CDR3 reads CASSQDRVGDTQYF. In nucleotides, the CDR3 is TGCGCCAGCAGCCAAGATCGAGTCGGGGATACGCAGTATTTT.

About this clonotype: At one end the junction does not follow the germline gene, possibly because of a read error. The rearrangement joins TRBV14 to TRBJ2-5, with 8 bases lining up with TRBD2. The germline V gene encodes CDR1 SGHDN and CDR2 FVKESK. This CDR3 contains 16 residues. The CDR3 nucleotides read TGTGCCAGCAGTCAAGGTTCGGGACTAGGCCAAGAGACCCAGTGCTTC. Encoded protein: CASSQGSGLGQETQCF.

The chain joins TRBV7-9 to TRBJ1-1; weak D call: TRBD1 (6 bases). The V end was cut by 6 bases, the J end by 4 bases, with 18 bases between. Looked up from germline, CDR1 is SEHNR and CDR2 is FQNEAQ (reference sequence). The CDR3 runs 15 residues. CDR3 residues: CASSPWTEGPTEAFF. In DNA form, the CDR3 reads TGTGCCAGCAGTCCTTGGACAGAGGGACCCACTGAAGCTTTCTTT.

A remark on this clonotype: This sequence may be a read error, since a much larger clone differs from it by one base. The chain uses TRBV6-1 and TRBJ1-2; no definite D call. Germline V gives CDR1 MNHNS, CDR2 SASEGT. The CDR3 totals 15 residues. Here the CDR3 DNA reads TGTGCCAGCAGTGAAATCCACGCAGTCAACTATGACTACACCTTC. Residues: CASSEIHAVNYDYTF.